This TCR beta chain came from a study of identical twins. Whole-study results and caveats: These conclusions were based on statistical analysis (cross-sectional, not following the same donors).

V lost 9 bases and J lost 4, with 16 bases in between. The V gene's germline CDR1 is MNHNS and CDR2 SASEGT. The CDR3 consists of 13 residues. This clonotype was counted only a few times. Its antigen is unknown. MiXCR, run by TCRdb on the 5' RACE reads, gives a single entry per CDR3 protein. The sample yields some 460,000 distinct CDR3 sequences, approximately 15% seen once. These records were also assigned to another study, of yellow fever vaccine responses in identical twins.

The chain is built from TRBV6-1 and TRBJ2-7; D possibly corresponds to TRBD2 (5 bases). The sample consisted of CD4+ T cells sorted from blood. The TCR sequence derives from a woman younger than 35 in good health. The CDR3 DNA follows: TGTGCCAGGCTGAGCAAGGAGCGGTACGAGCAGTACTTC. It is translated as CARLSKERYEQYF.